Listed here are 5 T cell receptor beta chains from one sample, sequenced in a study of T cell responses to AZD1222 COVID-19 vaccine. Clones were read by immunoSEQ multiplex PCR, and TCRdb kept only the in-frame ones, dropping some. This sample carries roughly 180,000 clones, approximately 91% of them seen once, and the ten largest clones take around 1.6%. Here the sequenced sample was peripheral blood, taken 28 days after the second AZD1222 dose. Source of these receptors: an adult who received the AZD1222 COVID-19 vaccine.

The chain employs TRBV30 and TRBJ2-1; TRBD2 aligns across 10 bases. Germline V gene sequence: CDR1 GTSNPN, CDR2 SVGIG (reference sequence). The CDR3 runs to 15 residues. Trimming at V came to 4 bases and at J to 6 bases, leaving 9 bases not matched to a gene. The CDR3 bases are TGTGCCTGGAAAAGCGGGAGGGCCCCCTTCAATGAGCAGTTCTTC. Protein sequence: CAWKSGRAPFNEQFF.

This chain joins TRBV6-5 and TRBJ1-1; 10 bases are a match to TRBD1. Germline V CDR1 and CDR2: MNHEY, SVGAGI. This CDR3 comprises 15 residues. V lost 10 bases, J lost 7 bases, and 15 bases stayed unmatched. The CDR3 DNA reads TGTGCCACCGCCTTCGGGGGGACAGGGGAGGGTGAAGCTTTCTTT. Protein sequence: CATAFGGTGEGEAFF.

The J gene is TRBJ1-1, the V gene TRBV6-2 or TRBV6-3; tentatively, D is TRBD1 (5 bases). CDR3 length equals 14 residues. V lost 2 bases and J lost 7, with 14 bases in between. Germline V CDR1 and CDR2: MNHEY, SVGEGT. CDR3 residues: CASSYGQGALEAFF. The DNA of the CDR3 is TGTGCCAGCAGTTACGGGCAGGGAGCCCTTGAAGCTTTCTTT.

CDR3 sequence reads: CASSIRGAMDGYTF. The DNA for the CDR3 is TGTGCCAGTAGTATTAGGGGTGCAATGGATGGCTACACCTTC. The V and J genes are TRBV19 and TRBJ1-2; D perhaps matches TRBD1 (5 bases). Germline-derived CDR1 and CDR2 are LNHDA and SQIVND (reference sequence). This CDR3 comprises 14 residues. Trimming removed 3 bases from V and 6 bases from J, with 14 bases in between.

The J gene is TRBJ1-1, the V gene TRBV10-2; a possible D gene is TRBD1 (5 bases). The germline V gene encodes CDR1 WSHSY and CDR2 SAAADI. The V and J ends lost 7 bases and 1 base respectively, with 10 bases between them. The CDR3 extends over 13 amino acids. The CDR3 protein is CASKGLTNTEAFF. CDR3 coding DNA: TGCGCCAGCAAGGGACTCACGAACACTGAAGCTTTCTTT.